This is a list of T cell receptor beta chains from one sample in a study of response to subunit inactivated influenza vaccine. TCRdb itself ran the RT-PCR reads through MiXCR, one entry per CDR3 protein. The sample lists about 610,000 distinct CDR3 sequences, approximately 15% occurring once. This sample comprised PBMCs from blood, obtained 11 to 12 days after vaccination. The receptor source for this set is a man aged 45-65 years who received an inactivated influenza vaccine. Each CDR3 is given without its conserved first and last residue.

len	v_gene	j_gene	CDR3aa
13	TRBV4-1	TRBJ2-2	ASSQDPRKTGELF
12	TRBV28	TRBJ2-7	ASSRRDRDYEQY
12	TRBV6-1	TRBJ2-3	ASSDGGRTDTQY
13	TRBV11-2	TRBJ1-6	ASSLVQGRDSPLH
11	TRBV7-2	TRBJ1-6	ASSGRLDSPLH
13	TRBV24-1	TRBJ2-2	ATSDPPGLSGELF
13	TRBV7-9	TRBJ2-5	ASSLSLGGQETQY
12	TRBV20-1	TRBJ2-7	SAREWRQGHEQY
10	TRBV7-9	TRBJ1-1	ASSETQGGAF
14	TRBV27	TRBJ2-3	ASMRWVDPPADTQY
10	TRBV3-1	TRBJ2-1	ASSQERRTKC
10	TRBV20-1	TRBJ2-7	SARGPNYEQY
11	TRBV29-1	TRBJ2-3	SVGGQDTDTQY
12	TRBV5-1	TRBJ2-5	ASRLRQGPETQY
13	TRBV27	TRBJ2-3	ASSPRAGGPNTQY
11	TRBV6-2/TRBV6-3	TRBJ2-2	ASRGSNTGELF
13	TRBV6-5	TRBJ1-1	ASSYSQGANTEAF
12	TRBV7-9	TRBJ1-6	ASSLGDFGSPLH
12	TRBV12-3/TRBV12-4	TRBJ2-7	ASNPGRNSYEQY
14	TRBV28	TRBJ2-7	ASSPPGLAGDLEQY
12	TRBV7-2	TRBJ1-1	ASTLGSLNTEAF
11	TRBV11-2	TRBJ2-7	ASSLAILYEQY
13	TRBV4-1	TRBJ2-2	ASSQGHLRTGELF
12	TRBV28	TRBJ2-2	ASSLWPNTGELF
11	TRBV2	TRBJ1-1	ASSPITDTEAF
13	TRBV6-2/TRBV6-3	TRBJ2-7	ASRLAGASSYEQY
10	TRBV12-3/TRBV12-4	TRBJ2-7	ASGRTAYEQY
15	TRBV5-5	TRBJ1-5	ASSLEPGQGSNQPQH
12	TRBV7-2	TRBJ2-7	ASSKSGDSYEQY
17	TRBV7-6	TRBJ2-2	ASSLDPGLAGGGTGELF
11	TRBV21-1	TRBJ2-4	ARSMGPKNIQY
11	TRBV10-3	TRBJ2-1	AISSLADNEQF
12	TRBV20-1	TRBJ1-1	SATWTGGYTEAF
12	TRBV7-9	TRBJ2-4	ATRQTGGKNIQY
11	TRBV3-1	TRBJ1-1	ASSQPGGQVAF
13	TRBV2	TRBJ2-1	ASRMDRGSYNEQF
12	TRBV5-1	TRBJ2-3	ASSLGVAKDTQY
13	TRBV12-3/TRBV12-4	TRBJ2-7	ASTPTSGSLYEQY
13	TRBV5-1	TRBJ2-1	ASSFDRGIVYEQF
14	TRBV20-1	TRBJ2-3	SASGGRREGTDTQY
14	TRBV7-9	TRBJ2-3	ASSPPRLAGTDTQY
12	TRBV12-3/TRBV12-4	TRBJ1-2	ASSPGGSNYGYT
9	TRBV5-4	TRBJ2-7	ASSFRSEQY
13	TRBV7-6	TRBJ1-5	ASSLGGGLAQPQH
11	TRBV20-1	TRBJ2-3	SARSQGGDTQY
11	TRBV5-1	TRBJ2-3	ASRLEGVDTQY
13	TRBV7-9	TRBJ2-7	ASGLPSHSSYEQY
11	TRBV5-6	TRBJ2-3	ASSRRGTDTQY
11	TRBV4-2	TRBJ1-2	ASSPRQGLGYT
11	TRBV20-1	TRBJ1-5	SARQGVNQPQH
17	TRBV4-2	TRBJ2-4	ASSRGLAGGLLAKNIQY